The 30 T cell receptor beta chains reported below all come from one sample, sequenced in a study of T cells after yellow fever vaccination. TCRdb passed the 5' RACE reads through MiXCR, listing each CDR3 protein once. The data show hundreds of thousands of distinct CDR3 sequences, with roughly 20% seen just once and over 15% held by the top ten. The source was PBMCs, collected before the yellow fever booster vaccination. The receptors here all came from a man between 18 and 35 years old who received the YFV17D yellow fever vaccine.

This clonotype appeared a few times. V usage is TRBV5-5 and J usage is TRBJ2-1, with a weak D call TRBD2 (6 bases). The germline V and J ends were trimmed by 1 base and 5 bases, with 10 bases remaining between them. CDR1 is SGHKS, CDR2 YYEKEE, per germline (reference sequence). The CDR3 has 14 residues. The CDR3 DNA reads as TGTGCCAGCAGCTTGTATCCGGGGGACAATGAGCAGTTCTTC. It yields the protein CASSLYPGDNEQFF. Together with reference TRBV5-5 and TRBJ2-1, the CDR3 gives the full variable domain: DAGVTQSPTHLIKTRGQQVTLRCSPISGHKSVSWYQQVLGQGPQFIFQYYEKEERGRGNFPDRFSARQFPNYSSELNVNALLLGDSALYLCASSLYPGDNEQFFGPGTRLTVL.

This clonotype came up a few times. V and J are TRBV7-2 and TRBJ2-7; D perhaps matches TRBD2 (7 bases). The V end was cut by 5 bases, the J end by 2 bases, with 22 bases between. The germline gives CDR1 SGHTA, CDR2 FQGNSA. The CDR3 length is 17 residues. CDR3 region: CASSLTGGGLAAYEQYF. CDR3 sequence (DNA): TGTGCCAGCAGCCTAACCGGAGGGGGTCTAGCGGCCTACGAGCAGTACTTC.

The V and J genes are TRBV5-1 and TRBJ1-4, with D perhaps matching TRBD1 (5 bases). Trimming shortened V by 7 bases and J by 6 bases, and 16 bases separated the two germline ends. The CDR3 runs to 14 residues. Per the germline V gene, CDR1 is SGHRS and CDR2 is YFSETQ. The DNA of the CDR3 is TGCGCCAGCCGTGGGGCCTCGGGGGATGAAAAACTGTTTTTT. It is translated as CASRGASGDEKLFF.

This clonotype showed up just a few times. This chain connects TRBV7-9 to TRBJ1-1, with unresolved D. The V end was cut by 8 bases, the J end by 2 bases, with 12 bases between. The germline V gene has CDR1 SEHNR and CDR2 FQNEAQ (reference sequence). This CDR3 has 13 residues. The CDR3 coding sequence is TGTGCCAGCGCGGCGGAGGGTAACACTGAAGCTTTCTTT. Translating gives CASAAEGNTEAFF. The variable domain in full, with the rest retrieved from reference TRBV7-9 and TRBJ1-1, is DTGVSQNPRHKITKRGQNVTFRCDPISEHNRLYWYRQTLGQGPEFLTYFQNEAQLEKSRLLSDRFSAERPKGSFSTLEIQRTEQGDSAMYLCASAAEGNTEAFFGQGTRLTVV.

Only a few counts were recorded for this clonotype. The chain carries TRBV12-3 or TRBV12-4 and TRBJ2-2, with 7 bases matching TRBD1. The CDR3 is 17 amino acids. V shed 0 bases, J shed 0 bases, and the junction held 4 bases outside the gene matches. The CDR3 region is CASSLAGQTTNTGELFF. The CDR3 DNA reads as TGTGCCAGCAGTTTAGCGGGACAGACAACGAACACCGGGGAGCTGTTTTTT.

In its sample, this clonotype was seen many times. The chain recombines TRBV7-2 with TRBJ2-5; a weak D match, TRBD1 (5 bases). The germline V gene encodes CDR1 SGHTA and CDR2 FQGNSA. Trimming cost V 5 bases and J 3 bases, with 10 bases left between them. CDR3 length: 13 residues. The CDR3, as DNA: TGTGCCAGCAGCCGGCAGGGCGAAGAGACCCAGTACTTC. Amino acids: CASSRQGEETQYF.

Only a few counts were recorded for this clonotype. The chain combines TRBV15 with TRBJ2-5; 8 bases match TRBD2. This CDR3 contains 17 residues. V dropped 5 bases and J dropped 5; count of bases not matched to a gene: 16. CDR1 LNHNV and CDR2 YYDKDF come from the germline V gene (reference sequence). The CDR3 DNA reads as TGTGCCACCAGCCCTGGGCAAGAGCGGGGGTCAGGGGAGACCCAGTACTTC. It translates to CATSPGQERGSGETQYF.

The chain joins TRBV6-5 to TRBJ2-1; perhaps TRBD1 as D (6 bases). CDR3 length: 12 residues. Trimming pared 8 bases from V and 10 bases from J, leaving 15 bases between. Germline CDR1 reads MNHEY; CDR2 reads SVGAGI. As DNA, the CDR3 is TGTGCCAGCCGATCCAGGGGCTTGGAGCAGTTCTTC. As protein: CASRSRGLEQFF.

The chain employs TRBV4-2 and TRBJ1-2, with a tentative D call TRBD1 (6 bases). The CDR3 is made up of 13 amino acids. Per the germline V gene, CDR1 is LGHNA and CDR2 is YNFKEQ. V lost 3 bases and J 2 bases, leaving 7 bases between the germline ends. The CDR3 DNA reads as TGTGCCAGCAGCCACGGACAGAACTATGGCTACACCTTC. Translated, it gives CASSHGQNYGYTF.

There are a few counts of this clonotype. This chain connects TRBV4-1 to TRBJ2-5; TRBD1 matches at 8 bases. Germline V lookup: CDR1 MGHRA, CDR2 YSYEKL. With V trimmed by 1 base and J by 5 bases, 9 bases remained unmatched. This CDR3 spans 16 amino acids. The CDR3 loop reads CASSQGPRGLGETQYF. Here the CDR3 DNA reads TGCGCCAGCAGCCAAGGTCCCAGGGGGCTTGGTGAGACCCAGTACTTC.

V usage is TRBV19 and J usage is TRBJ2-7; 13 bases fit TRBD2. V was pared by 6 bases and J by 3 bases, with 8 bases of the junction left unmatched. The CDR3 totals 16 residues. The germline V gene encodes CDR1 LNHDA and CDR2 SQIVND (reference sequence). CDR3 DNA: TGTGCCAGTAGCGAGACTAGCGGGGGGCCTGTCTACGAGCAGTACTTC. As protein: CASSETSGGPVYEQYF.

The V call is TRBV9, the J call TRBJ2-3; 7 bases match TRBD2. The V gene end was trimmed by 4 bases and the J gene end by 2 bases; junction bases not matched to a gene: 7. The CDR3 length is 15 residues. CDR1 is SGDLS, CDR2 YYNGEE, per germline. CDR3 DNA sequence: TGTGCCAGCAGCTTAAGACTAGCCTACACAGATACGCAGTATTTT. This translates into CASSLRLAYTDTQYF.

This clonotype turned up a few times. The CDR3 sequence is CASSLGVGTSETQYF. For the CDR3, the DNA is TGCGCCAGCAGCTTGGGTGTGGGGACTAGCGAGACGCAGTATTTT. V usage is TRBV5-1 and J usage is TRBJ2-3; 10 bases are a match to TRBD2. The CDR3 consists of 15 residues. Looked up from germline, CDR1 is SGHRS and CDR2 is YFSETQ. Losses at the gene ends were 0 bases for V and 9 bases for J; bases not matched to a gene: 7. The whole variable domain, remainder taken from reference TRBV5-1 and TRBJ2-3, is KAGVTQTPRYLIKTRGQQVTLSCSPISGHRSVSWYQQTPGQGLQFLFEYFSETQRNKGNFPGRFSGRQFSNSRSEMNVSTLELGDSALYLCASSLGVGTSETQYFGPGTRLTVL.

The rearrangement uses TRBV25-1 and TRBJ1-2; D is ambiguous. The CDR3 length is 13 residues. Deletions cut 3 bases from V and 4 bases from J, with 9 bases between. Germline-derived CDR1 and CDR2 are MGHDK and SYGVNS. The CDR3 loop is CASSDWGIYGYTF. The CDR3 nucleotides read TGTGCCAGCAGTGATTGGGGTATCTATGGCTACACCTTC.

This clonotype was seen only a few times. V and J are TRBV20-1 and TRBJ1-2; unclear D gene. V lost 5 bases and J 5 bases, leaving 9 bases between the germline ends. Germline V CDR1 and CDR2: DFQATT, SNEGSKA (reference sequence). This CDR3 is 11 amino acids long. For the CDR3, the DNA is TGCAGTGCTCCCCGTCTGTATGGCTACACCTTC. It specifies CSAPRLYGYTF.

The V call is TRBV20-1, the J call TRBJ1-2, with TRBD1 matching 12 bases. CDR3 length: 19 residues. The trim removed 0 bases at V and 4 bases at J, leaving 15 bases unmatched. CDR1 is DFQATT, CDR2 SNEGSKA, per germline (reference sequence). The CDR3 region has the DNA TGCAGTGCTAGAGACCCCCACCGGGACAGGGGGCAGATTAGCTATGGCTACACCTTC. As protein: CSARDPHRDRGQISYGYTF.

This clonotype was detected many times. The chain carries TRBV12-3 or TRBV12-4 and TRBJ2-7, with 7 bases identical to TRBD1. The CDR3 extends over 14 amino acids. The J segment lost 5 bases and the V segment lost 5 bases, leaving 9 bases of the junction unmatched. CDR3 region: CASSPRQGIHEQYF. DNA of the CDR3: TGTGCCAGCAGTCCCCGACAGGGCATCCACGAGCAGTACTTC.

This clonotype was detected only once. This chain uses TRBV12-3 or TRBV12-4 with TRBJ2-4, with TRBD2 matching 8 bases. The CDR3 totals 16 residues. The J segment lost 11 bases and the V segment lost 5 bases, leaving 17 bases of the junction unmatched. As DNA, the CDR3 is TGTGCCAGCAGTCTCGGGGCGGGGGGAGACACCCAGCTTCAGTACTTC. It yields the protein CASSLGAGGDTQLQYF.

This clonotype has a handful of counts. The chain links TRBV5-5 to TRBJ1-4, with a tentative D call TRBD1 (5 bases). CDR3 length: 15 residues. V was clipped by 5 bases and J by 0 bases, with 11 bases between them. The germline gives CDR1 SGHKS, CDR2 YYEKEE (reference sequence). CDR3 loop: CASRQDSATNEKLFF. The DNA of the CDR3 is TGTGCCAGCAGGCAAGACAGTGCAACTAATGAAAAACTGTTTTTT.

The CDR3 DNA sequence: TGTGCCAGCAGTATCCCGGGACTAGGCGAGCAGTACTTC. Protein: CASSIPGLGEQYF. The chain uses TRBV6-5 and TRBJ2-7; 8 bases map to TRBD2. CDR3 size: 13 residues. Germline CDR1 is MNHEY and CDR2 is SVGAGI. V lost 5 bases and J lost 6; bases outside the gene matches: 6.

This clonotype was seen only once. The chain carries TRBV15 and TRBJ1-3; TRBD1 matches 7 bases. With V trimmed by 4 bases and J by 0 bases, 3 bases remained unmatched. This CDR3 contains 15 residues. CDR1 and CDR2 (germline): LNHNV, YYDKDF (reference sequence). The CDR3 loop reads CATSKTGASGNTIYF. As DNA, the CDR3 is TGTGCCACCAGCAAAACAGGGGCCTCTGGAAACACCATATATTTT.

The gene calls are TRBV5-1 and TRBJ2-1; no clear D gene. This CDR3 is built from 17 residues. V lost 2 bases to trimming and J lost 0 bases, with 15 bases between them. The germline V gene has CDR1 SGHRS and CDR2 YFSETQ. Here the CDR3 reads CASSFDSRTFSYNEQFF. In nucleotides, the CDR3 is TGCGCCAGCAGCTTCGATTCGAGAACTTTCTCCTACAATGAGCAGTTCTTC.

The CDR3, as DNA: TGTGCCAGCACTCCACAGGGGAACACTGAAGCTTTCTTT. Its translation is CASTPQGNTEAFF. J is TRBJ1-1 and V is TRBV6-2 or TRBV6-3; a possible D gene is TRBD1 (6 bases). Looked up from germline, CDR1 is MNHEY and CDR2 is SVGEGT. V lost 7 bases and J 1 base, leaving 10 bases between the germline ends. This CDR3 contains 13 residues.

This clonotype was picked up a small number of times. The rearrangement uses TRBV28 and TRBJ2-4; D possibly corresponds to TRBD1 (5 bases). Germline V gene data show CDR1 as MDHEN and CDR2 as SYDVKM. This CDR3 has 13 residues. V lost 5 bases and J 9 bases, leaving 14 bases between the germline ends. The CDR3 DNA reads as TGTGCCAGCAGTCTTCCGCAGGGTACCATTCAGTACTTC. It encodes CASSLPQGTIQYF.

This chain uses TRBV15 with TRBJ1-6; unclear D gene. Per germline, CDR1 LNHNV and CDR2 YYDKDF (reference sequence). V was trimmed by 6 bases and J by 9 bases, leaving 12 bases between them. This CDR3 spans 13 amino acids. Here the CDR3 DNA reads TGTGCCACCAGGGGCGAAATAGGTTCACCCCTCCACTTT. It yields the protein CATRGEIGSPLHF.

The table lists this clonotype with a few counts. The genes are TRBV9 and TRBJ1-1; D is unclear. V lost 0 bases and J 1 base, leaving 7 bases between the germline ends. Germline V gene sequence: CDR1 SGDLS, CDR2 YYNGEE. The CDR3 totals 14 residues. CDR3 coding DNA: TGTGCCAGCAGCGTAGAATCGGCGAACACTGAAGCTTTCTTT. Translated, it gives CASSVESANTEAFF.

This chain joins TRBV6-4 and TRBJ1-5; D is possibly TRBD1 (5 bases). Trimming cost V 7 bases and J 5 bases, with 12 bases left between them. The CDR3 is made up of 13 amino acids. Germline V gene data show CDR1 as MRHNA and CDR2 as SNTAGT. Here the CDR3 DNA reads TGTGCCAGCAATTGGACACCCTATCAGCCCCAGCATTTT. Translation: CASNWTPYQPQHF.

This chain connects TRBV18 to TRBJ2-7; perhaps D is TRBD1 or TRBD2 (5 bases each). Germline assignment: CDR1 KGHSH and CDR2 LQKENI. The V gene lost 4 bases and the J gene lost 3 bases, with 16 bases spanning the gap. The CDR3 covers 15 residues. In DNA, the CDR3 is TGTGCCAGCTCACACCCCCCTGAGAGGGGCTACGAGCAGTACTTC. It is translated as CASSHPPERGYEQYF.

There are a few counts of this clonotype. The V gene is TRBV7-4, the J gene TRBJ2-1; 8 bases align to TRBD1. V was clipped by 5 bases and J by 8 bases; unmatched bases: 11. This CDR3 has 15 residues. Germline values: CDR1 SGHVT, CDR2 SQSDAQ. The CDR3 reads CASSPTGVMMDEQFF. CDR3 coding DNA: TGTGCCAGCAGCCCGACAGGGGTAATGATGGATGAGCAGTTCTTC.

In its sample, this clonotype was seen a few times. The gene calls are TRBV18 and TRBJ1-1; weak D call: TRBD1 (6 bases). Germline CDR1 KGHSH, CDR2 LQKENI. V was trimmed by 4 bases and J by 0 bases, leaving 12 bases between them. The CDR3 covers 15 residues. As DNA, the CDR3 is TGTGCCAGCTCACGCGAGGGACACCTGAACACTGAAGCTTTCTTT. Translated: CASSREGHLNTEAFF.